The clone carrying this TCR beta chain was found many times. Its cognate antigen is unknown. This record comes from a study of T-cell memory formation after mild COVID-19. Findings and limits, study-wide: Researchers report contracting CD4+ clones mostly in CM and EM, with CD8+ clones in EMRA. Clones contracting day 15 to 85 were balanced CD4/CD8; later expanders leaned CD4+.

V lost 0 bases to trimming and J lost 5 bases; unmatched junction nucleotides: 1. Looked up from germline, CDR1 is SGHRS and CDR2 is YFSETQ. The CDR3 covers 13 residues. 5'RACE with constant-segment primers yielded barcoded, UMI-tagged TCR alpha and TCR beta cDNA libraries. Using its own MiXCR run on the 5' RACE reads, TCRdb lists one record per CDR3 protein. The table includes around 34,000 distinct CDR3 sequences, 7% to 8% detected once. The chain couples TRBV5-1 to TRBJ1-2; 7 nucleotides align to TRBD1. The sequence was obtained from a man younger than 35 who had mild COVID-19 (a few samples of this study predate the infection). Cell type and time point are not known. Sequences were obtained from PBMCs or a T cell subset sorted from them (not recorded which). CDR3 in amino acids: CASSLETGYGYTF. CDR3 nucleotides: TGCGCCAGCAGCTTGGAGACAGGGTATGGCTACACCTTC.